A selection of T cell receptor beta chains follows, all from one sample in a study of T cells after yellow fever vaccination. TCRdb re-analysed the 5' RACE reads in MiXCR, keeping a single row per CDR3 protein. The table records hundreds of thousands of distinct CDR3 sequences, roughly 13% of them present only once. The source was PBMCs, collected on the day of the yellow fever booster vaccination. Every receptor here comes from a man aged 30 to 39 who received the YFV17D yellow fever vaccine. CDR3s include the opening cysteine and the closing phenylalanine or tryptophan. D genes are given only for firm matches. Size tells how often a clone was seen (once, few, many) or the class of an expanded clone, and some rows leave it out.

>-|TRBJ1-4|TRBV5-1|TRBD1
TGCGCCAGCAGCGGGGGACAGATTAATGAAAAACTGTTTTTT
CASSGGQINEKLFF
>few|TRBJ1-1|TRBV12-3/TRBV12-4|-
TGTGCCAGCAGTTTAATGATGGAGAACACTGAAGCTTTCTTT
CASSLMMENTEAFF
>many|TRBJ2-1|TRBV6-5|TRBD2
TGTGCCAGCAGTTACCGCGGGACTAGCGGGAGAGAGCAGTTCTTC
CASSYRGTSGREQFF
>-|TRBJ2-3|TRBV28|TRBD2
TGTGCCAGCAGTTTACTAGCGGGAGTTTCAATTGGGGCAGATACGCAGTATTTT
CASSLLAGVSIGADTQYF
>-|TRBJ2-3|TRBV24-1|TRBD2
TGTGCCACCAGTGATACCGGGACTAGCGGGACTGCCGCAGATACGCAGTATTTT
CATSDTGTSGTAADTQYF
>-|TRBJ2-1|TRBV29-1|TRBD2
TGCAGCGTTAACCCCGGGACTACTTACAATGAGCAGTTCTTC
CSVNPGTTYNEQFF
>few|TRBJ2-1|TRBV5-1|TRBD2
TGCGCCAGCAGCCGACTAGCGGGATATGAGCAGTTCTTC
CASSRLAGYEQFF
>-|TRBJ2-7|TRBV7-9|-
TGTGCCAGCAGCTTAGGTATCAGGGGAGTTAACGAGCAGTACTTC
CASSLGIRGVNEQYF
>-|TRBJ2-2|TRBV5-5|-
TGTCCCAGCAGAATGGGGCAGGTTTATTCCGGGGAGCTGTTTTTT
CPSRMGQVYSGELFF
>many|TRBJ1-3|TRBV6-5|-
TGTGCCAGCAGTTACACCGAAGGAGCTGGAAACACCATATATTTT
CASSYTEGAGNTIYF
>few|TRBJ2-1|TRBV5-1|TRBD2
TGCGCCAGCAGCTTGCGGGGACTAGCGGCCAACAATGAGCAGTTCTTC
CASSLRGLAANNEQFF
>-|TRBJ2-7|TRBV5-1|-
TGCGCCAACCCCACCCCGGTCGGCTACGAGCAGTACTTC
CANPTPVGYEQYF
>-|TRBJ2-5|TRBV7-8|-
TGTGCCAGCAGCTTGGGTTTCTCCCGTGAGACCCAGTACTTC
CASSLGFSRETQYF
>few|TRBJ2-3|TRBV5-1|-
TGCGCCAGCAGCTTTACCAACCAGCGTTCAGATACGCAGTATTTT
CASSFTNQRSDTQYF
>many|TRBJ2-1|TRBV6-5|-
TGTGCCAGCAGTTACGGTACCACTTACAATGAGCAGTTCTTC
CASSYGTTYNEQFF
>few|TRBJ1-4|TRBV20-1|-
TGCTGTGCTAGAGACGATTTTTCCAGGGGATCAGGTGAAAAACTGTTTTTT
CCARDDFSRGSGEKLFF
>-|TRBJ2-2|TRBV4-3|-
TGCGCCAGCAGCCAAGATGAACCGATCGGGGAGCTGTTTTTT
CASSQDEPIGELFF
>-|TRBJ2-7|TRBV7-2|TRBD2
TGTGCCAGCAGCCGGAGGGGCGGGAGACTATACGAGCAGTACTTC
CASSRRGGRLYEQYF
>-|TRBJ1-1|TRBV5-1|-
TGCGCCAGCAGCTTGGTCTCGGGCAGGGTGAACACTGAAGCTTTCTTT
CASSLVSGRVNTEAFF
>-|TRBJ2-7|TRBV4-3|TRBD2
TGCGCCAGCATTCAAGTAGCGGGAATCTCCCACGAGCAGTACTTC
CASIQVAGISHEQYF
>few|TRBJ2-5|TRBV27|TRBD2
TGTGCCAGCAGGCGGACTAGCGGGACTGAGACCCAGTACTTC
CASRRTSGTETQYF
>few|TRBJ1-1|TRBV19|-
TGTGCCAGTAGTATTGGACGGAAGACGAACACTGAAGCTTTCTTT
CASSIGRKTNTEAFF
>few|TRBJ2-3|TRBV6-2/TRBV6-3|TRBD1
TGTGCCAGCAGTTACTCCGGGACAGGGGCAGATACGCAGTATTTT
CASSYSGTGADTQYF
>-|TRBJ2-3|TRBV7-9|TRBD2
TGTGCCAGCAGCTTGGGGGGACTAGCGAGTTGGGATACGCAGTATTTT
CASSLGGLASWDTQYF
>-|TRBJ2-3|TRBV18|TRBD2
TGTGCCAGCTCCCTGGCACTAGCGGGAGAGGCGTATACGCAGTATTTT
CASSLALAGEAYTQYF
>-|TRBJ2-3|TRBV5-1|-
TGCGCCAGCAGAGCCCTCCCAGGAACAGATACGCAGTATTTT
CASRALPGTDTQYF
>-|TRBJ2-5|TRBV7-2|TRBD2
TGTGCCAGCAGCTTATCCCTAGCGGGAGTAATTCAGACCCAGTACTTC
CASSLSLAGVIQTQYF
>few|TRBJ2-3|TRBV5-1|TRBD2
TGCGCCAGCAGCTTGGGTGGGACTAGCGATTTAGATACGCAGTATTTT
CASSLGGTSDLDTQYF
>-|TRBJ2-1|TRBV4-3|TRBD2
TGCGCCAGCAGCCAAGATCTAGAGGGAGGGCCAAATGAGCAGTTCTTC
CASSQDLEGGPNEQFF
>-|TRBJ2-5|TRBV27|-
TGTGCCAGTTATCCTACAGGTGGAGGAGAGACCCAGTACTTC
CASYPTGGGETQYF
>many|TRBJ2-1|TRBV15|-
TGTGCCACCAGCCCCTCAGGGCTGCTCGGCCGGAATGAGCAGTTCTTC
CATSPSGLLGRNEQFF
>many|TRBJ2-1|TRBV5-1|-
TGCGCCAGCAGCTTGGTCAGCGGTGAGCAGTTCTTC
CASSLVSGEQFF
>-|TRBJ2-7|TRBV20-1|TRBD2
TGCAGTGCTAGAAAACTTCCGACTAGCGGGTTAACCTACGAGCAGTACTTC
CSARKLPTSGLTYEQYF
>-|TRBJ2-2|TRBV10-3|TRBD2
TGTGCCACCCGGGGTTGGTCTAGCGGGACCCCCTCCGGGGAGCTGTTTTTT
CATRGWSSGTPSGELFF
>-|TRBJ2-7|TRBV5-1|-
TGCGCCAGCAGCTGGGACGGTGCCCCCGGGTACGAGCAGTACTTC
CASSWDGAPGYEQYF
>-|TRBJ2-3|TRBV20-1|TRBD2
TGCAGTGCGAGGATGGGACTAGCCACAGATACGCAGTATTTT
CSARMGLATDTQYF
>many|TRBJ2-2|TRBV18|TRBD1
TGTGCCAGCTCACCGGACAGGGTCAACGGGGAGCTGTTTTTT
CASSPDRVNGELFF